The rows below give T cell receptor beta chains drawn from one sample of a study of cytomegalovirus exposure and HLA in healthy donors. Sequencing used immunoSEQ multiplex PCR; TCRdb keeps in-frame clones, though not all of them. The sample has around 100,000 clones; 55% to 65% are singletons. Specimen: PBMCs. Receptors originate from a woman in her 30s in good health and CMV-seronegative. The CDR3 runs from the conserved cysteine through the conserved F or W. D genes are given only for firm matches. The size of a clone is reported for some rows only, either as once, few or many, or as a class for expanded clones.

TRBJ2-7	.	TRBD2	TRBV7-9	TGTGCCAGCAGCCTCGGACTAGCGGGATCTGCCGAGCAGTACTTC	CASSLGLAGSAEQYF
TRBJ2-7	.	.	TRBV10-3	TGTGCCATCAGTGGGACCGGAGGTCTTGCCGAGCAGTACTTC	CAISGTGGLAEQYF
TRBJ1-1	.	.	TRBV7-2	TGTGCCAGCAGCAGACAGGTGAACACTGAAGCTTTCTTT	CASSRQVNTEAFF
TRBJ2-7	once	TRBD2	TRBV5-1	TGCGCCAGCAGAACGGGACTAGCGTCCTCCTACGAGCAGTACTTC	CASRTGLASSYEQYF
TRBJ2-3	few	.	TRBV12-1	TGTGCCAGCAGCCGGCCAGGACAGGGTTCGGGCACAGATACGCAGTATTTT	CASSRPGQGSGTDTQYF
TRBJ2-1	.	.	TRBV10-3	TGTGCCATCAGAGAGCCCCCCGACAATGAGCAGTTCTTC	CAIREPPDNEQFF
TRBJ1-1	.	TRBD1	TRBV9	TGTGCCAGCAGCGTAGCCGGGGGACAGGGACGGACTTTCTTT	CASSVAGGQGRTFF
TRBJ2-1	.	TRBD2	TRBV10-3	TGTGCCATCAGTGGGTATGGGAGGGTGGGTAATGAGCAGTTCTTC	CAISGYGRVGNEQFF
TRBJ1-1	.	.	TRBV5-1	TGCGCCAGCAGCACGGACACCTGGGGCAGTGAAGCTTTCTTT	CASSTDTWGSEAFF
TRBJ1-2	few	TRBD1	TRBV7-2	TGTGCCAGCAGCCAAGGACAGGCCTATGGCTACACCTTC	CASSQGQAYGYTF
TRBJ2-7	.	.	TRBV7-2	TGTGCCAGCAGCCCATCGAAGCGGGCCTTATTACTATTCTCCTACGAGCAGTACTTC	CASSPSKRALLLFSYEQYF
TRBJ1-2	.	TRBD1	TRBV20-1	TGCAGTGCCGCCCGGACAGGGGTCTACACCTTC	CSAARTGVYTF
TRBJ2-7	.	TRBD1	TRBV5-5	TGTGCCAGCAACCAGGACAGGGAGCCTAGTGAGCAGTACTTC	CASNQDREPSEQYF
TRBJ2-5	.	.	TRBV5-8	TGTGCCAGCAGCTCTACAGGGTCAGGGTGGGAGACCCAGTACTTC	CASSSTGSGWETQYF
TRBJ2-4	.	.	TRBV4-1	TGCGCCAGCAGCCAAGCCGTCTTCCTAGCCAAAAACATTCAGTACTTC	CASSQAVFLAKNIQYF
TRBJ2-5	.	TRBD2	TRBV11-2	TGTGCCAGCAGCCTGATGGGTAGCGGGGAGACCCAGTACTTC	CASSLMGSGETQYF
TRBJ1-2	few	TRBD1	TRBV18	TGTGCCAGCTCAGTGGGACAGAAAGCTAATCATGGCTACACCTTC	CASSVGQKANHGYTF
TRBJ2-3	.	TRBD2	TRBV19	TGTGCCAGTAGGCAGGGCGGGAGGGCCGCAGATACGCAGTATTTT	CASRQGGRAADTQYF
TRBJ2-7	.	TRBD2	TRBV6-5	TGTGCCAGCAGTTACGGAGCGGGAGAGGTCGAGCAGTACTTC	CASSYGAGEVEQYF
TRBJ2-3	few	TRBD2	TRBV28	TGTGCCAGCAGTCCGGGACTAGCTGGGGCAGATACGCAGTATTTT	CASSPGLAGADTQYF
TRBJ2-5	.	TRBD2	TRBV5-4	TGTGCCAGCAGCTTCCTGAGCGGGATCCAAGAGACCCAGTACTTC	CASSFLSGIQETQYF
TRBJ1-1	few	.	TRBV6-1	TGTGCCAGCAGAGAGCGGAGTTACACTGAAGCTTTCTTT	CASRERSYTEAFF
TRBJ2-1	.	TRBD2	TRBV6-4	TGTGCCAGCAGTAAGACTAGCGGGAGTCTGGATGAGCAGTTCTTC	CASSKTSGSLDEQFF
TRBJ1-1	.	.	TRBV11-3	TGTGCCAGCAGCCCAGGGAGGTTGAGCACTGAAGCTTTCTTT	CASSPGRLSTEAFF
TRBJ2-1	few	.	TRBV2	TGTGCCAGCAGTGTACGAGGGATCGGCTACAATGAGCAGTTCTTC	CASSVRGIGYNEQFF
TRBJ2-1	.	TRBD2	TRBV30	TGTGCCTGGAGAGGGGAGGGGCGGGAATGGGATGAGCAGTTCTTC	CAWRGEGREWDEQFF